This T cell receptor beta chain originates from a study of OX40 agonist ivuxolimab in advanced cancers. Study-wide background: Participants averaged approximately 60 years of age (range about 23 to 80) and were under 90% male.

TCRdb's table, derived via immunoSEQ multiplex PCR, lists solely in-frame clones and lacks some. The sample has roughly 100,000 clones; about 93% are singletons. Per the germline V gene, CDR1 is SGHRS and CDR2 is YFSETQ. There are 16 residues in the CDR3. V lost 1 base and J lost 3, with 16 bases in between. This rearrangement joins TRBV5-1 to TRBJ2-5, with D perhaps assigned TRBD1 or TRBD2 (6 bases each). The receptor's source is an adult with an advanced solid tumor such as melanoma, head and neck, liver or kidney cancer. Sequences were derived from CD4+ or CD8+ T cells sorted from blood, sampled in a trial of the OX40 agonist ivuxolimab. CDR3 amino acids: CASSLHPGAAKETQYF. In DNA form, the CDR3 reads TGCGCCAGCAGCTTGCATCCGGGGGCGGCAAAAGAGACCCAGTACTTC.